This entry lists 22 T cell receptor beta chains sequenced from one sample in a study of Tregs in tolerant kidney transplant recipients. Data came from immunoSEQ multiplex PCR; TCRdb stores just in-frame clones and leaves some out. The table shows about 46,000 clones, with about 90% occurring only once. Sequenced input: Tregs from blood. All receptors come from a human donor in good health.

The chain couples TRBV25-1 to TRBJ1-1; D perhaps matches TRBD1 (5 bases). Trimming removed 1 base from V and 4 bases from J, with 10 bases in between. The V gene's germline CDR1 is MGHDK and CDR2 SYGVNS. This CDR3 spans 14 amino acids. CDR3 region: CASSEFRVGTEAFF. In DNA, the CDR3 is TGTGCCAGCAGTGAATTCAGGGTAGGCACTGAAGCTTTCTTT.

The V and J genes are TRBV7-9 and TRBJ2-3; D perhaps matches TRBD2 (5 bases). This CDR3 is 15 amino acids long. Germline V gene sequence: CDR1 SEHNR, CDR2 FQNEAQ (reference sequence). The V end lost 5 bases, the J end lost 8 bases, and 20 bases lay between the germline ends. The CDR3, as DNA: TGTGCCAGCAGCCCACTGCCTAGCCCTGCTTTTACGCAGTATTTT. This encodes CASSPLPSPAFTQYF.

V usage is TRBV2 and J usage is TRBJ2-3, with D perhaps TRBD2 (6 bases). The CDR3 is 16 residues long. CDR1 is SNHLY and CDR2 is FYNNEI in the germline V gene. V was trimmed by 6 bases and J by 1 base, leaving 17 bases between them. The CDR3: CASSRSGLQGTDTQYF. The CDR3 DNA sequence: TGTGCCAGCAGCCGCAGCGGGCTCCAGGGCACAGATACGCAGTATTTT.

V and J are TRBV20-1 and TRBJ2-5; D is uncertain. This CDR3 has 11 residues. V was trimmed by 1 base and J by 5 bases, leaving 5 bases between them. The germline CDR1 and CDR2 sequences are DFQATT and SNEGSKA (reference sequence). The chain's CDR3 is CSARVGETQYF. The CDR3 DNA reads TGCAGTGCTAGAGTGGGTGAGACCCAGTACTTC.

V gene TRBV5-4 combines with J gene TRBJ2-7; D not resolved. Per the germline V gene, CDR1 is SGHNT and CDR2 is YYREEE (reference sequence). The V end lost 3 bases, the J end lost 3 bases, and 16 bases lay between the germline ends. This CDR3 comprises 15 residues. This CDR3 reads CASSSAPTSLYEQYF. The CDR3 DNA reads TGTGCCAGCAGCTCCGCCCCGACTTCTCTCTACGAGCAGTACTTC.

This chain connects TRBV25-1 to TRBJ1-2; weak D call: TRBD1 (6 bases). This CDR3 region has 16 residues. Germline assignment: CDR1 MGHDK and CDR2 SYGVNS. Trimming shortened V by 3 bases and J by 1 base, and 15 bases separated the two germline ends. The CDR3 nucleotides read TGTGCCAGCAGTGAGAATCCGAAGGGGGATAACTATGGCTACACCTTC. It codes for CASSENPKGDNYGYTF.

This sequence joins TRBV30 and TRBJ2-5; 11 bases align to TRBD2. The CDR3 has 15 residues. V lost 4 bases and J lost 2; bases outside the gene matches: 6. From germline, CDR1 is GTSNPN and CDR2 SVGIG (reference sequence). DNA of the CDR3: TGTGCCTGGACGCGAGGGACTAGCGGACAAGAGACCCAGTACTTC. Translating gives CAWTRGTSGQETQYF. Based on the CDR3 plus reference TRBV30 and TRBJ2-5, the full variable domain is SQTIHQWPATLVQPVGSPLSLECTVEGTSNPNLYWYRQAAGRGLQLLFYSVGIGQISSEVPQNLSASRPQDRQFILSSKKLLLSDSGFYLCAWTRGTSGQETQYFGPGTRLLVL.

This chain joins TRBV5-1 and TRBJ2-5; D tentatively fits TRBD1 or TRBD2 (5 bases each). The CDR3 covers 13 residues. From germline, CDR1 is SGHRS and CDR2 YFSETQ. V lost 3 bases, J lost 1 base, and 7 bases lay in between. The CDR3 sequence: CASSSGTQETQYF. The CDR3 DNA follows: TGCGCCAGCAGCTCGGGGACCCAAGAGACCCAGTACTTC.

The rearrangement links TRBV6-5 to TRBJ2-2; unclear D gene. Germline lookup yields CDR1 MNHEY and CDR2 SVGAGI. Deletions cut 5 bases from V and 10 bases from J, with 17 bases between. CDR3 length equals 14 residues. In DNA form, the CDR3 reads TGTGCCAGCAGTCGTCGCGTCCAAGGAGAGGAGCTGTTTTTT. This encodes CASSRRVQGEELFF.

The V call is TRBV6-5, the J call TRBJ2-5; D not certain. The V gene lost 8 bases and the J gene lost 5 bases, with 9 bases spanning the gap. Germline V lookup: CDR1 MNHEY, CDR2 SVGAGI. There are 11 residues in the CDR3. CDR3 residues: CASGLGETQYF. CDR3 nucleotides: TGTGCCAGCGGTCTAGGGGAGACCCAGTACTTC.

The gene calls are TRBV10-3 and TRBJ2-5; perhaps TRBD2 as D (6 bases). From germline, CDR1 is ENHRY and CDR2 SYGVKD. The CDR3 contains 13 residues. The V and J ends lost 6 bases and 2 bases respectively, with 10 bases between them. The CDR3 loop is CAIRPRGQETQYF. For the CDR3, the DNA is TGTGCCATCAGGCCCCGGGGGCAAGAGACCCAGTACTTC.

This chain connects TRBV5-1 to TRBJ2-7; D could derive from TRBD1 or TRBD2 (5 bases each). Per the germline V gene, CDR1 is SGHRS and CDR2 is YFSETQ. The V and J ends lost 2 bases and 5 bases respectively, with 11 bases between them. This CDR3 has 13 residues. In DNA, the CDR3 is TGCGCCAGCAGCTTAGAGGGGTCCCACGAGCAGTACTTC. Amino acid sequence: CASSLEGSHEQYF.

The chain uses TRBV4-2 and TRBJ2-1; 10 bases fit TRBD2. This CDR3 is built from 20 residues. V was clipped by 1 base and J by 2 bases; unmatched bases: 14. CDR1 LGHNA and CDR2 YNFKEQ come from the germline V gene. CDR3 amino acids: CASSQASTSGWGGAYNEQFF. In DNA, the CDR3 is TGTGCCAGCAGCCAAGCTTCGACTAGCGGGTGGGGAGGGGCCTACAATGAGCAGTTCTTC.

In DNA form, the CDR3 reads TGTGCCAGCAGCTTAGCACTCCCTCCGTACGAGCAGTACTTC. Protein: CASSLALPPYEQYF. The chain links TRBV11-2 to TRBJ2-7, with no clear D. From germline, CDR1 is SGHAT and CDR2 FQNNGV. This CDR3 contains 14 residues. The V end was cut by 1 base, the J end by 4 bases, with 11 bases between.

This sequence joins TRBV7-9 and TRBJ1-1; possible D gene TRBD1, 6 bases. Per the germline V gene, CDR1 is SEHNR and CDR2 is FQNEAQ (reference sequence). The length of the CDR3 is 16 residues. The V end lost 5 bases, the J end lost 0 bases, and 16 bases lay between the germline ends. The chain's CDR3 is CASSMPPGTLNTEAFF. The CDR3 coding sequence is TGTGCCAGCAGCATGCCCCCCGGGACATTGAACACTGAAGCTTTCTTT.

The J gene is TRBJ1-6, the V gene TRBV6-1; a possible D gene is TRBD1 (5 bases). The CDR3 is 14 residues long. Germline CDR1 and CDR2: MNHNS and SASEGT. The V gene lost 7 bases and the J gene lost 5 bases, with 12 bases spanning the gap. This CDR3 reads CASMWGGDNSPLHF. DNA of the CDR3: TGTGCCAGCATGTGGGGGGGGGATAATTCACCCCTCCACTTT.

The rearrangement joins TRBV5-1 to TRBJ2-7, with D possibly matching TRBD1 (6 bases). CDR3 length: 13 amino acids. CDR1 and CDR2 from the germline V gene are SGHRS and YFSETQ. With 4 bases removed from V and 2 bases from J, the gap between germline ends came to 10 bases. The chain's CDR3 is CASSPQGPYEQYF. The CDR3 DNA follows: TGCGCCAGCAGCCCACAGGGTCCCTACGAGCAGTACTTC.

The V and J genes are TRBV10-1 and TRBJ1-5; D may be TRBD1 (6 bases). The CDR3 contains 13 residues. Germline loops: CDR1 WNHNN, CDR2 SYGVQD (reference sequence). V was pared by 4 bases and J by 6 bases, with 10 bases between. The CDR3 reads CASSGGAGQPQHF. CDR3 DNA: TGCGCCAGCAGTGGGGGGGCTGGTCAGCCCCAGCATTTT.

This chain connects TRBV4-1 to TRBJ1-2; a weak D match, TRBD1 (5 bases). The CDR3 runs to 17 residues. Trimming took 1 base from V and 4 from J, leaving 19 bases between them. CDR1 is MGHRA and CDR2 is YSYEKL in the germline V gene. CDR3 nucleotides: TGCGCCAGCAGCCAAGGGGTTCGGGACTCCGGTGGCTATGGCTACACCTTC. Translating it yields CASSQGVRDSGGYGYTF.

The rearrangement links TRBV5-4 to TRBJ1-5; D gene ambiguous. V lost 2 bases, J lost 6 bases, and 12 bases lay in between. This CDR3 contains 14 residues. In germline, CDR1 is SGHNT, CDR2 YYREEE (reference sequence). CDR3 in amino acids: CASSFGGEGQPQHF. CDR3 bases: TGTGCCAGCAGCTTCGGCGGGGAAGGTCAGCCCCAGCATTTT.

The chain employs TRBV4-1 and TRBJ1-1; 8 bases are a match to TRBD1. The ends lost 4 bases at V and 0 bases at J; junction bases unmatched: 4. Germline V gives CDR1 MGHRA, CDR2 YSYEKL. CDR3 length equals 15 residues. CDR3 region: CASSPQGALNTEAFF. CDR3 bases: TGCGCCAGCAGCCCTCAGGGGGCCTTGAACACTGAAGCTTTCTTT.

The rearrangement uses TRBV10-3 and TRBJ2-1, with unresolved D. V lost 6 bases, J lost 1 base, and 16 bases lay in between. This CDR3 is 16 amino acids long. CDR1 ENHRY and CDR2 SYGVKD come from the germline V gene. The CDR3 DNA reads TGTGCCATCAGGGGGATCTCATACGAGTCCTACAATGAGCAGTTCTTC. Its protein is CAIRGISYESYNEQFF.